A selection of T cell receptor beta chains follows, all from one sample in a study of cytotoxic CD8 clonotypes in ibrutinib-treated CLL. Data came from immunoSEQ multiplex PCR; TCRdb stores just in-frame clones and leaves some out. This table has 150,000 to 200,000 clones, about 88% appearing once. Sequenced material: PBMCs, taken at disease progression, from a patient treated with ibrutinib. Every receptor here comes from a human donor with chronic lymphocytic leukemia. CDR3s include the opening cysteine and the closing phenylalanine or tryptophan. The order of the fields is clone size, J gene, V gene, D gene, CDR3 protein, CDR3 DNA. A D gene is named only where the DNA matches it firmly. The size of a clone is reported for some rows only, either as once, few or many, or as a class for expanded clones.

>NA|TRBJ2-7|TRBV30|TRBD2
CACKLAGLTYEQYF
TGTGCCTGCAAACTAGCGGGATTAACCTACGAGCAGTACTTC
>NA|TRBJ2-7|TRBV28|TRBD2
CASSPLANSGVYEQYF
TGTGCCAGCAGTCCCCTGGCGAATAGCGGGGTTTACGAGCAGTACTTC
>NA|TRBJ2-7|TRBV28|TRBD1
CASRTGELGEQYF
TGTGCCAGCAGGACAGGGGAACTAGGCGAGCAGTACTTC
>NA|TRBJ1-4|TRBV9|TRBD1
CASSVEGQLNEKLFF
TGTGCCAGCAGCGTAGAGGGACAGCTTAATGAAAAACTGTTTTTT
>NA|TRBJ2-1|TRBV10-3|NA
CAIMVGIPRPYSYNEQFF
TGTGCCATCATGGTAGGCATTCCCAGACCTTACTCCTACAATGAGCAGTTCTTC
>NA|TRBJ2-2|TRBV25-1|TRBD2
CASTGTSGTGELFF
TGTGCCAGCACTGGGACTAGCGGCACCGGGGAGCTGTTTTTT
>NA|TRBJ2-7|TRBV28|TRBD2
CASKGLAGGNYEQYF
TGTGCCAGCAAGGGACTAGCGGGAGGGAACTACGAGCAGTACTTC
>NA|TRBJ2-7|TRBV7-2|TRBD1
CASSQGTGGLGEQYF
TGTGCCAGCAGCCAAGGGACAGGGGGTTTAGGCGAGCAGTACTTC
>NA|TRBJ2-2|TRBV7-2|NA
CASSNRPRSTGELFF
TGTGCCAGCAGCAACAGGCCTAGGAGTACCGGGGAGCTGTTTTTT
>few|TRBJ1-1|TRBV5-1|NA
CASSFTQANTEAFF
TGCGCCAGCAGCTTCACACAAGCAAACACTGAAGCTTTCTTT
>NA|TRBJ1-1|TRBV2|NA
CASRAQLGIQGNTEAFF
TGTGCCAGCAGGGCCCAATTGGGGATTCAAGGGAACACTGAAGCTTTCTTT